The 20 T cell receptor beta chains listed next were all sequenced from one sample in a study of identical twins. TCRdb reprocessed the 5' RACE reads via MiXCR and lists one record per CDR3 protein. This sample has under 350,000 distinct CDR3 sequences, with over 8.5% found just once. The same sample was also used in a study of yellow fever vaccine responses in identical twins.

Specimen: CD8+ T cells sorted from blood. Receptors originate from a woman aged 18 to 35 in good health.

There are a few counts of this clonotype. The V gene is TRBV7-9, the J gene TRBJ2-5; D is uncertain. Trimming shortened V by 2 bases and J by 0 bases, and 7 bases separated the two germline ends. CDR1 is SEHNR, CDR2 FQNEAQ, per germline (reference sequence). The CDR3 runs to 14 residues. The CDR3 DNA is TGTGCCAGCAGCTTACAGTCGAACCAAGAGACCCAGTACTTC. Encoded protein: CASSLQSNQETQYF.

This clonotype came up many times. The chain carries TRBV28 and TRBJ2-7; D unclear. CDR3 length: 14 amino acids. V lost 6 bases and J lost 5, with 17 bases in between. The germline V gene encodes CDR1 MDHEN and CDR2 SYDVKM. CDR3 nucleotides: TGTGCCAGCAGCAAAAGACAATTTGGGGACGAGCAGTACTTC. Its translation is CASSKRQFGDEQYF.

This clonotype was seen at least ten times. The chain uses TRBV29-1 and TRBJ2-5, with D unresolved. Germline CDR1 is SQVTM and CDR2 is ANQGSEA. V was pared by 6 bases and J by 1 base, with 12 bases between. The CDR3 extends over 13 amino acids. CDR3 residues: CSVVRVPQETQYF. CDR3 coding DNA: TGCAGCGTCGTTAGGGTACCCCAAGAGACCCAGTACTTC.

The table lists this clonotype with many counts. The chain has TRBV4-3 and TRBJ2-7; D may match TRBD1 or TRBD2 (5 bases each). The CDR3 runs to 15 residues. CDR1 and CDR2 (germline): LGHNA, YSLEER. V lost 0 bases and J 2 bases, leaving 11 bases between the germline ends. The CDR3 coding sequence is TGCGCCAGCAGCCAAGATTGGGACCTCCCCTACGAGCAGTACTTC. Translating it yields CASSQDWDLPYEQYF.

This chain uses TRBV7-6 with TRBJ1-1; D is uncertain. Germline loops: CDR1 SGHVS, CDR2 FNYEAQ. V lost 2 bases, J lost 8 bases, and 9 bases lay in between. The CDR3 has 12 residues. The CDR3 DNA follows: TGTGCCAGCAGCTTATCGACGGGAGAAGCTTTCTTT. Amino acid sequence: CASSLSTGEAFF.

This clonotype was seen at least ten times. This chain links TRBV24-1 with TRBJ2-5; D tentatively reads TRBD1 or TRBD2 (5 bases each). Germline V gene data show CDR1 as KGHDR and CDR2 as SFDVKD. With 0 bases removed from V and 7 bases from J, the gap between germline ends came to 14 bases. The CDR3 has 15 amino acids. The CDR3 here is CATSDLRDQTRTQYF. DNA for the CDR3: TGTGCCACCAGTGATTTGAGGGACCAGACACGGACCCAGTACTTC.

This clonotype was recorded a few times. The chain recombines TRBV19 with TRBJ1-6; D is uncertain. Trimming stripped 8 bases from V and 9 bases from J, with 14 bases between. The V gene's germline CDR1 is LNHDA and CDR2 SQIVND (reference sequence). The CDR3 has 13 amino acids. The CDR3, as DNA: TGTGCCAGTGGCAATCCGGGGAGTTCACCCCTCCACTTT. Its protein product is CASGNPGSSPLHF.

This clonotype was detected ten times or more. V usage is TRBV12-3 or TRBV12-4 and J usage is TRBJ2-2; D is undetermined. The CDR3 contains 13 residues. Trimming stripped 5 bases from V and 5 bases from J, with 9 bases between. The CDR3 loop is CASSPGPTGELFF. The CDR3 DNA is TGTGCCAGCAGTCCGGGCCCTACCGGGGAGCTGTTTTTT.

In this sample, this clonotype turned up many times. The chain joins TRBV11-1 to TRBJ2-2; D is possibly TRBD2 (7 bases). V was trimmed by 6 bases and J by 2 bases, leaving 16 bases between them. This CDR3 region has 16 residues. CDR1 and CDR2 (germline): SGHAT, FQDESV (reference sequence). The CDR3 DNA reads TGTGCCAGCAGGGCAGACGGGGGGCCTAACACCGGGGAGCTGTTTTTT. This sequence encodes CASRADGGPNTGELFF.

In this sample, this clonotype turned up once. This chain joins TRBV6-2 or TRBV6-3 and TRBJ2-1, with 7 nucleotides matching TRBD1. This CDR3 spans 16 amino acids. Trimming cost V 0 bases and J 10 bases; bases outside gene matches: 12. CDR1 and CDR2 from the germline V gene are MNHEY and SVGEGT. For the CDR3, the DNA is TGTGCCAGCAGTTACTCACCCGTAGACAGGGTTTTGGAGCAGTTCTTC. It codes for CASSYSPVDRVLEQFF.

This clonotype has only a few counts. The J gene is TRBJ2-1, the V gene TRBV7-9; 7 bases match TRBD1. Germline-derived CDR1 and CDR2 are SEHNR and FQNEAQ (reference sequence). V dropped 3 bases and J dropped 4; count of bases not matched to a gene: 6. This CDR3 is built from 15 residues. The CDR3 loop reads CASSFTGTDYNEQFF. CDR3 sequence (DNA): TGTGCCAGCAGCTTCACAGGGACAGATTACAATGAGCAGTTCTTC.

This chain links TRBV2 with TRBJ2-3; 8 positions match TRBD1. The CDR3 contains 16 residues. With 8 bases clipped from V and 2 bases from J, the junction kept 12 bases outside the gene matches. Germline V CDR1 and CDR2: SNHLY, FYNNEI. The CDR3 bases are TGTGCCAGCGCAGGACAGGAGGACAGGGTCACAGATACGCAGTATTTT. This translates into CASAGQEDRVTDTQYF.

The chain recombines TRBV9 with TRBJ2-2; D perhaps matches TRBD2 (5 bases). Germline V gene sequence: CDR1 SGDLS, CDR2 YYNGEE. The CDR3 covers 15 residues. With 4 bases removed from V and 0 bases from J, the gap between germline ends came to 10 bases. The CDR3: CASSPSGPNTGELFF. CDR3 nucleotides: TGTGCCAGCAGCCCCAGCGGACCGAACACCGGGGAGCTGTTTTTT.

This clonotype was counted ten times or more. CDR3 sequence (DNA): TGTGCCATCAGTGAGTCCCGGGACAGGGATTCCCAAGAGACCCAGTACTTC. This gives the protein CAISESRDRDSQETQYF. V is TRBV10-3 and J is TRBJ2-5; 9 bases map to TRBD1. The CDR3 loop spans 17 amino acids. Germline V gene lookup returns CDR1 ENHRY and CDR2 SYGVKD. With V trimmed by 0 bases and J by 1 base, 6 bases remained unmatched.

This clonotype is large. The J gene is TRBJ2-6, the V gene TRBV10-3, with a weak D call TRBD2 (6 bases). The CDR3 sequence is 16 residues long. Germline CDR1 and CDR2: ENHRY and SYGVKD. V gave up 0 bases and J gave up 0 bases, with 6 bases separating them. This chain's CDR3 is CAISESGGSGANVLTF. The CDR3 nucleotides read TGTGCCATCAGTGAGTCCGGGGGCTCTGGGGCCAACGTCCTGACTTTC.

The chain has TRBV12-3 or TRBV12-4 and TRBJ1-1, with D unresolved. The CDR3 runs to 12 residues. V lost 6 bases and J 11 bases, leaving 16 bases between the germline ends. This CDR3 is CASRAMGLEAFF. CDR3 sequence (DNA): TGTGCCAGCAGGGCGATGGGTTTGGAGGCTTTCTTT.

The table lists this clonotype with many counts. V is TRBV6-9 and J is TRBJ2-1; D possibly corresponds to TRBD2 (6 bases). Deletions cut 6 bases from V and 4 bases from J, with 40 bases between. Germline CDR1 and CDR2: MNHGY and SVAAGI. This CDR3 region has 23 residues. The CDR3 DNA is TGTGCCAGCAGCCCCTTTAGGGCGGAGTACGGGGATCCCACTAGCTTGAGGTACAATGAGCAGTTCTTC. It translates to CASSPFRAEYGDPTSLRYNEQFF.

This clonotype was counted between two and nine times. This chain joins TRBV6-5 and TRBJ2-1; no firm D call. The length of the CDR3 is 11 residues. The ends were cut back, 2 bases at V and 10 bases at J, with 6 bases in the middle. Germline V gene lookup returns CDR1 MNHEY and CDR2 SVGAGI. CDR3 bases: TGTGCCAGCAGTTACGGAAGGGAGCAGTTCTTC. Residues: CASSYGREQFF.

This clonotype was seen many times. The chain employs TRBV4-2 and TRBJ2-5; D is unresolved. V dropped 0 bases and J dropped 2 bases, with 7 bases sitting between them. The CDR3 is 14 residues long. In germline, CDR1 is LGHNA, CDR2 YNFKEQ. The CDR3 coding sequence is TGTGCCAGCAGCCAAGATGAGGTACAAGAGACCCAGTACTTC. The encoded protein is CASSQDEVQETQYF.

The V gene is TRBV3-1, the J gene TRBJ2-5, with D perhaps matching TRBD1 (6 bases). The germline CDR1 and CDR2 sequences are LGHDT and YNNKEL (reference sequence). The CDR3 totals 16 residues. Trimming shortened V by 0 bases and J by 4 bases, and 15 bases separated the two germline ends. The CDR3 DNA follows: TGTGCCAGCAGCCAAGAGGGGGCAGGAGGACCAGAGACCCAGTACTTC. It is translated as CASSQEGAGGPETQYF.